This TCR beta chain comes out of a study of cytomegalovirus exposure and HLA in healthy donors. The primer mix had 60 Vbeta and 13 Jbeta primers. Libraries were prepared by immunoSEQ multiplex PCR; TCRdb keeps only in-frame clonotypes and omits some of them. The sample holds tens of thousands of clones, about 80% seen once. Input material: PBMCs. The receptor's source is a male donor in good health and CMV-seronegative.

CDR3 DNA sequence: TGCAGCGTTTCAACCCCGGCAGGGGGCTTACCCGGGGAGCTGTTTTTT. Protein product: CSVSTPAGGLPGELFF. V is TRBV29-1 and J is TRBJ2-2; 8 bases align to TRBD1. The CDR3 extends over 16 amino acids. Germline trimming cut 5 bases from V and 6 bases from J; bases unmatched to any gene: 14. The germline gives CDR1 SQVTM, CDR2 ANQGSEA.